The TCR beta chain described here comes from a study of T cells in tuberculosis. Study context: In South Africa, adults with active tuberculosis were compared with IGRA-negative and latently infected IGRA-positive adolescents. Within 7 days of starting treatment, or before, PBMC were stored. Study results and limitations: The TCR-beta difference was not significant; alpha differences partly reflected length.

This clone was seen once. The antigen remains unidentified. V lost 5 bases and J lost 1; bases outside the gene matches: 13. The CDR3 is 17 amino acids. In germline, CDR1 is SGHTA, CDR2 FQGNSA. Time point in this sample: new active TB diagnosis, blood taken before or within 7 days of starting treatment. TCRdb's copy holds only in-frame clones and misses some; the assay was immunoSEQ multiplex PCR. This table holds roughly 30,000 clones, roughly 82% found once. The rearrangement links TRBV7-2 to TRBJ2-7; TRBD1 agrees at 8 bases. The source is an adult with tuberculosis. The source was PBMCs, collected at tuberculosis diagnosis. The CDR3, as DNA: TGTGCCAGCAGCCTACGATCCGGGACAGGATCATCCTACGAGCAGTACTTC. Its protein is CASSLRSGTGSSYEQYF.